The 19 T cell receptor beta chains given below trace back to one sample, sequenced in a study of blood T cell repertoires in COVID-19. Data came from immunoSEQ multiplex PCR; TCRdb stores just in-frame clones and leaves some out. The sample comprises under 200,000 clones, around 89% of which are singletons, and 6.5% to 9% rests with the top ten. Material for sequencing was PBMCs or T cells enriched from blood (not recorded which). These receptors were obtained from a woman between 18 and 29 years old who had recovered from COVID-19.

V usage is TRBV19 and J usage is TRBJ2-3; 8 nucleotides agree with TRBD2. The ends lost 4 bases at V and 6 bases at J; junction bases unmatched: 9. The CDR3 has 15 residues. Germline V gene lookup returns CDR1 LNHDA and CDR2 SQIVND (reference sequence). This chain's CDR3 is CASSTQRGPLDTQYF. The CDR3, as DNA: TGTGCCAGTAGTACTCAGCGGGGGCCCCTGGATACGCAGTATTTT.

The gene calls are TRBV19 and TRBJ1-1; a possible D gene is TRBD1 (6 bases). V was trimmed by 5 bases and J by 5 bases, leaving 18 bases between them. Looked up from germline, CDR1 is LNHDA and CDR2 is SQIVND (reference sequence). This CDR3 has 15 amino acids. The CDR3 loop reads CASSENRERGTEAFF. The DNA for the CDR3 is TGTGCCAGTAGTGAGAACAGGGAAAGAGGGACTGAAGCTTTCTTT.

The gene calls are TRBV9 and TRBJ1-3; weak D call: TRBD1 (5 bases). Trimming took 3 bases from V and 0 from J, leaving 10 bases between them. The CDR3 runs to 15 residues. The germline gives CDR1 SGDLS, CDR2 YYNGEE. CDR3 in amino acids: CASSAGGYSGNTIYF. CDR3 DNA: TGTGCCAGCAGCGCCGGGGGTTACTCTGGAAACACCATATATTTT.

The chain has TRBV11-2 and TRBJ2-5; 8 bases fit TRBD1. J was trimmed by 2 bases and V by 3 bases; bases with no gene match: 2. CDR1 SGHAT and CDR2 FQNNGV come from the germline V gene. The CDR3 has 14 residues. The CDR3 DNA reads as TGTGCCAGCAGCTTTACAGGGGGACAAGAGACCCAGTACTTC. Protein: CASSFTGGQETQYF.

The gene calls are TRBV6-5 and TRBJ2-5, with 7 bases aligning to TRBD1. CDR3 length: 15 amino acids. V lost 0 bases, J lost 2 bases, and 3 bases stayed unmatched. CDR1 is MNHEY and CDR2 is SVGAGI in the germline V gene. The CDR3 loop is CASSYSTGLQETQYF. DNA for the CDR3: TGTGCCAGCAGTTACTCGACAGGGCTTCAAGAGACCCAGTACTTC.

This clone was counted a few times. This sequence joins TRBV7-9 and TRBJ1-2; TRBD1 matches at 7 bases. This CDR3 spans 13 amino acids. The V segment lost 5 bases and the J segment 6 bases; nucleotides outside the gene matches: 6. Germline lookup yields CDR1 SEHNR and CDR2 FQNEAQ (reference sequence). The CDR3 coding sequence is TGTGCCAGCAGCGCAAACAGGGGCGATGGCTACACCTTC. Protein product: CASSANRGDGYTF. The full variable domain, with the rest looked up from reference TRBV7-9 and TRBJ1-2, is DTGVSQNPRHKITKRGQNVTFRCDPISEHNRLYWYRQTLGQGPEFLTYFQNEAQLEKSRLLSDRFSAERPKGSFSTLEIQRTEQGDSAMYLCASSANRGDGYTFGSGTRLTVV.

A few counts support this clone. This chain joins TRBV7-8 and TRBJ1-5; 7 positions agree with TRBD1. After removal of 5 bases from V and 7 bases from J, the junction contained 14 bases not matched to a gene. The CDR3 loop spans 16 amino acids. From germline, CDR1 is SGHVS and CDR2 FQNEAQ. CDR3 coding DNA: TGTGCCAGCAGCCTAGGCTACAGGGGATCGGGCCAGCCCCAGCATTTT. Amino acid sequence: CASSLGYRGSGQPQHF.

The chain is built from TRBV7-6 and TRBJ1-1; 10 nucleotides line up with TRBD1. The CDR3 is made up of 15 amino acids. V shed 5 bases, J shed 0 bases, and the junction held 3 bases outside the gene matches. Germline V CDR1 and CDR2: SGHVS, FNYEAQ. CDR3 protein: CASSRGQGVNTEAFF. The CDR3 DNA is TGTGCCAGCAGCCGAGGACAGGGGGTGAACACTGAAGCTTTCTTT.

The chain has TRBV15 and TRBJ1-4; the D gene is possibly TRBD1 (5 bases). The CDR3 has 18 amino acids. The germline gives CDR1 LNHNV, CDR2 YYDKDF (reference sequence). With 1 base removed from V and 8 bases from J, the gap between germline ends came to 23 bases. CDR3 sequence: CATSRAPSKAGKAEKLFF. DNA of the CDR3: TGTGCCACCAGCAGAGCACCCTCAAAGGCAGGGAAGGCGGAAAAACTGTTTTTT.

The chain couples TRBV30 to TRBJ2-7; 7 bases match TRBD1. The trim removed 5 bases at V and 5 bases at J, leaving 9 bases unmatched. This CDR3 is built from 13 residues. Germline assignment: CDR1 GTSNPN and CDR2 SVGIG (reference sequence). For the CDR3, the DNA is TGTGCCTGGCGTCCCGGGACAGAGCACGAGCAGTACTTC. Translated: CAWRPGTEHEQYF.

On this clone itself: The identical CDR3 is also encoded by other nucleotide sequences in the sample. The rearrangement links TRBV5-1 to TRBJ2-7; 8 bases fit TRBD1. This CDR3 region has 15 residues. CDR1 and CDR2 (germline): SGHRS, YFSETQ. The trim removed 0 bases at V and 2 bases at J, leaving 4 bases unmatched. In nucleotides, the CDR3 is TGCGCCAGCAGCTTGGGCGGGACAGGAACCTACGAGCAGTACTTC. This codes for CASSLGGTGTYEQYF.

The genes are TRBV27 and TRBJ1-5; possible D gene TRBD1, 5 bases. In germline, CDR1 is MNHEY, CDR2 SMNVEV (reference sequence). The CDR3 runs 15 residues. V dropped 2 bases and J dropped 0 bases, with 8 bases sitting between them. CDR3 in amino acids: CASSLRGYSNQPQHF. CDR3 in DNA: TGTGCCAGCAGTTTAAGGGGTTATAGCAATCAGCCCCAGCATTTT.

The chain is built from TRBV6-5 and TRBJ2-7; TRBD2 is a possible D gene (6 bases). CDR3 length equals 15 residues. CDR1 and CDR2 from the germline V gene are MNHEY and SVGAGI. Trimming shortened V by 6 bases and J by 4 bases, and 19 bases separated the two germline ends. This CDR3 reads CASRGGIGGGYEQYF. In nucleotides, the CDR3 is TGTGCCAGCAGGGGCGGGATAGGTGGGGGATACGAGCAGTACTTC.

V gene TRBV7-9 combines with J gene TRBJ1-4, with TRBD1 as a possible D gene (6 bases). CDR1 and CDR2 from the germline V gene are SEHNR and FQNEAQ (reference sequence). The length of the CDR3 is 15 residues. The V and J ends lost 1 base and 8 bases respectively, with 14 bases between them. The CDR3 sequence: CASSLDSGGQEKLFF. CDR3 coding DNA: TGTGCCAGCAGCTTAGACAGCGGGGGGCAGGAAAAACTGTTTTTT.

This chain connects TRBV28 to TRBJ1-2, with 9 bases fitting TRBD1. The germline V gene encodes CDR1 MDHEN and CDR2 SYDVKM. The CDR3 totals 13 residues. The ends lost 3 bases at V and 10 bases at J; junction bases unmatched: 6. The CDR3: CASSFRDRAIYTF. CDR3 nucleotide sequence: TGTGCCAGCAGTTTTCGGGACAGGGCAATCTACACCTTC.

The V gene is TRBV11-2, the J gene TRBJ1-1; TRBD1 is a possible D gene (5 bases). The germline CDR1 and CDR2 sequences are SGHAT and FQNNGV. The CDR3 runs to 16 residues. The V and J ends lost 3 bases and 3 bases respectively, with 17 bases between them. The CDR3 protein is CASSLIPRGSHTEAFF. In DNA, the CDR3 is TGTGCCAGCAGCTTGATCCCTAGGGGTTCGCACACTGAAGCTTTCTTT.

This chain joins TRBV4-1 and TRBJ1-1, with D tentatively TRBD1 (6 bases). V was clipped by 5 bases and J by 2 bases, with 15 bases between them. This CDR3 has 15 residues. Germline CDR1 is MGHRA and CDR2 is YSYEKL. The CDR3 sequence is CASSWEGGGNTEAFF. The CDR3 coding sequence is TGCGCCAGCAGCTGGGAGGGAGGGGGTAACACTGAAGCTTTCTTT.

This chain uses TRBV2 with TRBJ2-7; TRBD1 might be the D (6 bases). V was shortened by 4 bases and J by 7 bases, with 17 bases between the two germline ends. The germline V gene has CDR1 SNHLY and CDR2 FYNNEI. The length of the CDR3 is 14 residues. The CDR3: CASSARGDRVEQYF. Here the CDR3 DNA reads TGTGCCAGCAGTGCCAGGGGAGATAGAGTGGAGCAGTACTTC.

This chain uses TRBV5-4 with TRBJ1-1; no firm D call. With 3 bases removed from V and 2 bases from J, the gap between germline ends came to 11 bases. The germline V gene encodes CDR1 SGHNT and CDR2 YYREEE (reference sequence). The CDR3 covers 14 residues. CDR3 sequence (DNA): TGTGCCAGCAGCTCCCAGACGGGAAACACTGAAGCTTTCTTT. The encoded protein is CASSSQTGNTEAFF.